The clone carrying this T cell receptor (beta chain) was observed a handful of times. Antigen: not known. The data belong to a study of response to subunit inactivated influenza vaccine. General study results and limits: After each seasonal influenza vaccination, few new T cells are recruited, the authors suggested.

The CDR3 loop spans 15 amino acids. The V gene lost 5 bases and the J gene lost 4 bases, with 15 bases spanning the gap. Germline CDR1 and CDR2: SGHTA and FQGNSA. TCRdb processed the RT-PCR reads anew with MiXCR; each CDR3 protein has one entry. The sample has 800,000 or so distinct CDR3 sequences; about 20% are singletons. V and J are TRBV7-2 and TRBJ2-1; D assignment may be TRBD1 or TRBD2 (5 bases each). The clonotype comes from a man aged 50 to 60 who received an inactivated influenza vaccine. The sequencing used PBMCs from blood, collected 5 to 6 days after vaccination. As DNA, the CDR3 is TGTGCCAGCAGCGAAGGGACGGACCATTACAATGAGCAGTTCTTC. This gives the protein CASSEGTDHYNEQFF. The full variable domain, rest sourced from reference TRBV7-2 and TRBJ2-1, is GAGVSQSPSNKVTEKGKDVELRCDPISGHTALYWYRQSLGQGLEFLIYFQGNSAPDKSGLPSDRFSAERTGGSVSTLTIQRTQQEDSAVYLCASSEGTDHYNEQFFGPGTRLTVL.